These 8 T cell receptor beta chains were all obtained from the same sample, sequenced in a study of shared clonotypes between healthy human individuals. Measured with immunoSEQ multiplex PCR; TCRdb has only the in-frame clones, and not every one. Of nearly 600,000 clones in the sample, nearly 97% were seen once. CD8 cells regarded as naive lacked CD45RO, were positively chosen for CCR7, and omitted terminally differentiated effector memory CD45RA+ cells. The sample consisted of naive CD8+ T cells sorted from blood. These receptors all come from a woman aged 30 to 39 in good health.

The chain couples TRBV7-9 to TRBJ2-3; 9 nucleotides align to TRBD2. The CDR3 is 15 amino acids. The germline V gene has CDR1 SEHNR and CDR2 FQNEAQ (reference sequence). Germline trimming cut 3 bases from V and 4 bases from J; bases unmatched to any gene: 5. The CDR3 bases are TGTGCCAGCAGCTTTAACATAGCGGGAGCAGATACGCAGTATTTT. Translating gives CASSFNIAGADTQYF.

V and J are TRBV4-1 and TRBJ2-7, with D maybe TRBD2 (6 bases). The CDR3 consists of 15 residues. Trimming left V 1 base short and J 6 bases short, with 16 bases between. Germline CDR1 MGHRA, CDR2 YSYEKL. The DNA for the CDR3 is TGCGCCAGCAGCCAAGGGGACGTTACCGGGGGCGAGCAGTACTTC. Translated: CASSQGDVTGGEQYF.

The chain couples TRBV5-6 to TRBJ1-1; the match to TRBD1 covers 10 bases. There are 14 residues in the CDR3. Germline CDR1 reads SGHDT; CDR2 reads YYEEEE. After removal of 4 bases from V and 11 bases from J, the junction contained 11 bases not matched to a gene. CDR3 sequence (DNA): TGTGCCAGCAGCCCCGGGACAGGGGTGGTTTTGGCTTTCTTT. It is translated as CASSPGTGVVLAFF.

This sequence joins TRBV27 and TRBJ2-7; D gene unclear. Germline assignment: CDR1 MNHEY and CDR2 SMNVEV (reference sequence). V was clipped by 3 bases and J by 1 base, with 7 bases between them. The CDR3 is 13 residues long. The CDR3 reads CASSFRASYEQYF. CDR3 sequence (DNA): TGTGCCAGCAGTTTTAGGGCGTCCTACGAGCAGTACTTC.

The V call is TRBV7-3, the J call TRBJ2-2; a possible D gene is TRBD1 (6 bases). The CDR3 loop spans 17 amino acids. V shed 0 bases and J shed 3 bases, with 14 bases lying between them. Germline V gene data show CDR1 as SGHTA and CDR2 as FQGTGA. DNA for the CDR3: TGTGCCAGCAGCTTAACTTTTGGGGGACACGACACCGGGGAGCTGTTTTTT. It yields the protein CASSLTFGGHDTGELFF.

J is TRBJ2-7 and V is TRBV13, with 14 bases aligning to TRBD2. Germline values: CDR1 PRHDT, CDR2 FYEKMQ (reference sequence). V was pared by 4 bases and J by 1 base, with 6 bases of the junction left unmatched. CDR3 length equals 17 residues. The CDR3 spells CASSSGTSGRSSYEQYF. CDR3 DNA sequence: TGTGCCAGCAGCTCAGGGACTAGCGGGAGATCTTCCTACGAGCAGTACTTC.

This sequence joins TRBV4-1 and TRBJ2-3; D may be TRBD1 or TRBD2 (5 bases each). Germline assignment: CDR1 MGHRA and CDR2 YSYEKL. The CDR3 spans 17 residues. V was trimmed by 0 bases and J by 2 bases, leaving 15 bases between them. CDR3 protein: CASSQDVLGANTDTQYF. CDR3 bases: TGCGCCAGCAGCCAAGATGTACTAGGGGCCAACACAGATACGCAGTATTTT.

In this sample, this clone turned up a few times. This rearrangement joins TRBV10-1 to TRBJ2-7, with D perhaps assigned TRBD1 or TRBD2 (5 bases each). Trimming stripped 9 bases from V and 4 bases from J, with 16 bases between. The CDR3 is 13 amino acids. CDR1 and CDR2 (germline): WNHNN, SYGVQD (reference sequence). The CDR3 region is CASGDLAGYEQYF. For the CDR3, the DNA is TGCGCCAGTGGGGACCTCGCGGGTTACGAGCAGTACTTC.